Below are 18 T cell receptor beta chains sequenced from a single sample in a study of OX40 agonist ivuxolimab in advanced cancers. Assay used: immunoSEQ multiplex PCR; TCRdb lists only in-frame clones, some missing. The sample consists of some 50,000 clones, over 75% of them appearing once. The sample consisted of CD4+ or CD8+ T cells sorted from blood, taken in a trial of the OX40 agonist ivuxolimab. The receptors were gathered from an adult with an advanced solid tumor such as melanoma, head and neck, liver or kidney cancer.

The chain has TRBV6-5 and TRBJ2-7, with D tentatively TRBD1 or TRBD2 (5 bases each). Trimming removed 6 bases from V and 3 bases from J, with 18 bases in between. Looked up from germline, CDR1 is MNHEY and CDR2 is SVGAGI. This CDR3 has 15 amino acids. The CDR3 DNA reads TGTGCCAGCAGGATCCAGGGTAGCGACATCTACGAGCAGTACTTC. It is translated as CASRIQGSDIYEQYF.

The rearrangement links TRBV6-1 to TRBJ2-7, with TRBD2 as a possible D gene (6 bases). V was trimmed by 10 bases and J by 0 bases, leaving 13 bases between them. The germline V gene encodes CDR1 MNHNS and CDR2 SASEGT. The CDR3 consists of 13 residues. DNA for the CDR3: TGTGCCACTAGGGAGGTAAGCTCCTACGAGCAGTACTTC. It translates to CATREVSSYEQYF.

The gene calls are TRBV7-9 and TRBJ1-2; D is unresolved. V lost 4 bases to trimming and J lost 4 bases, with 10 bases between them. Germline CDR1 SEHNR, CDR2 FQNEAQ (reference sequence). CDR3 size: 13 residues. The CDR3 protein is CASSSPRGYGYTF. In nucleotides, the CDR3 is TGTGCCAGCAGCTCCCCCCGGGGCTATGGCTACACCTTC. Full variable domain (remainder filled in from reference TRBV7-9 and TRBJ1-2): DTGVSQNPRHKITKRGQNVTFRCDPISEHNRLYWYRQTLGQGPEFLTYFQNEAQLEKSRLLSDRFSAERPKGSFSTLEIQRTEQGDSAMYLCASSSPRGYGYTFGSGTRLTVV.

This chain uses TRBV9 with TRBJ1-2, with 7 bases identical to TRBD1. Germline V gene sequence: CDR1 SGDLS, CDR2 YYNGEE. The CDR3 spans 14 residues. The V gene end was trimmed by 3 bases and the J gene end by 1 base; junction bases not matched to a gene: 3. The CDR3 sequence: CASSEGQSNYGYTF. The CDR3 DNA reads TGTGCCAGCAGCGAGGGACAGAGTAACTATGGCTACACCTTC.

This sequence joins TRBV19 and TRBJ2-3, with D perhaps TRBD2 (5 bases). There are 15 residues in the CDR3. Trimming took 5 bases from V and 0 from J, leaving 12 bases between them. CDR1 is LNHDA, CDR2 SQIVND, per germline (reference sequence). This CDR3 is CASSLFRTSTDTQYF. CDR3 sequence (DNA): TGTGCCAGTAGTTTATTCAGGACTAGCACAGATACGCAGTATTTT.

The rearrangement uses TRBV7-6 and TRBJ2-7; TRBD2 aligns across 9 bases. Per germline, CDR1 SGHVS and CDR2 FNYEAQ. The CDR3 is made up of 15 amino acids. V was pared by 3 bases and J by 4 bases, with 7 bases of the junction left unmatched. CDR3 DNA: TGTGCCAGCAGCTTGGAGCGGGAGGTCGAGTACGAGCAGTACTTC. Its translation: CASSLEREVEYEQYF.

The V call is TRBV29-1, the J call TRBJ2-7; D uncertain. Germline V gene sequence: CDR1 SQVTM, CDR2 ANQGSEA. The V end lost 7 bases, the J end lost 5 bases, and 15 bases lay between the germline ends. The CDR3 extends over 12 amino acids. The CDR3 DNA reads as TGCAGCGCAAGGGATCTCGCGGACGAGCAGTACTTC. This codes for CSARDLADEQYF.

The rearrangement links TRBV7-6 to TRBJ2-5, with D uncertain. Trimming left V 0 bases short and J 5 bases short, with 7 bases between. This CDR3 is built from 13 residues. Germline V CDR1 and CDR2: SGHVS, FNYEAQ. CDR3 coding DNA: TGTGCCAGCAGCTTAGCGAACTACGAGACCCAGTACTTC. Its translation: CASSLANYETQYF.

The chain joins TRBV29-1 to TRBJ2-7; TRBD2 agrees at 10 bases. Unmatched junction bases numbered 3, after V lost 7 bases and J lost 0 bases. Germline V lookup: CDR1 SQVTM, CDR2 ANQGSEA. The CDR3 totals 13 residues. CDR3 sequence (DNA): TGCAGCGCAGGACTAGCGGACTCCTACGAGCAGTACTTC. Translation gives CSAGLADSYEQYF.

V gene TRBV27 combines with J gene TRBJ1-2; TRBD1 is a possible D gene (6 bases). CDR1 is MNHEY, CDR2 SMNVEV, per germline (reference sequence). Deletions cut 3 bases from V and 2 bases from J, with 10 bases between. The CDR3 has 14 amino acids. The CDR3 loop is CASSFTGSNYGYTF. DNA for the CDR3: TGTGCCAGCAGTTTTACAGGGTCGAACTATGGCTACACCTTC.

About this clone itself: Sequence at one end of the junction differs from germline and may be a read error. The chain carries TRBV9 and TRBJ1-1, with a possible D match to TRBD1 (6 bases). Germline values: CDR1 SGDLS, CDR2 YYNGEE. The CDR3 is 14 residues long. This CDR3 is CASSGGATYTEAFF. CDR3 in DNA: TGTGCCAGCAGCGGGGGGGCCACATACACTGAGGCTTTCTTT. The entire variable domain, with the rest obtained from reference TRBV9 and TRBJ1-1, is as follows: DSGVTQTPKHLITATGQRVTLRCSPRSGDLSVYWYQQSLDQGLQFLIQYYNGEERAKGNILERFSAQQFPDLHSELNLSSLELGDSALYFCASSGGATYTEAFFGQGTRLTVV.

A few counts support this clone. The chain uses TRBV27 and TRBJ2-2, with 7 bases identical to TRBD1. Unmatched junction bases numbered 7, after V lost 5 bases and J lost 1 base. The CDR3 runs 16 residues. The germline V gene encodes CDR1 MNHEY and CDR2 SMNVEV (reference sequence). In nucleotides, the CDR3 is TGTGCCAGCAGTCCCCTTCCAGGGGGGAACACCGGGGAGCTGTTTTTT. It translates to CASSPLPGGNTGELFF.

The rearrangement uses TRBV5-1 and TRBJ1-3, with 8 nucleotides matching TRBD1. Germline CDR1 and CDR2: SGHRS and YFSETQ. The CDR3 covers 17 residues. The ends lost 2 bases at V and 1 base at J; junction bases unmatched: 8. The CDR3 coding sequence is TGCGCCAGCAGCTTATACCGGACAGGGACTTCTGGAAACACCATATATTTT. This gives the protein CASSLYRTGTSGNTIYF.

A single count supports this clone. As DNA, the CDR3 is TGTGCCAGCAGTGATTGGAGCGGGAGGGACTACAATGAGCAGTTCTTC. It encodes CASSDWSGRDYNEQFF. V gene TRBV2 combines with J gene TRBJ2-1, with TRBD2 identical over 10 bases. There are 16 residues in the CDR3. The V segment lost 3 bases and the J segment 3 bases; nucleotides outside the gene matches: 5. The V gene's germline CDR1 is SNHLY and CDR2 FYNNEI.

This clone showed up just once. CDR3 sequence reads: CASSLFPSQIGGRTGELFF. CDR3 bases: TGTGCCAGCAGTTTATTCCCTTCCCAAATCGGGGGGAGGACCGGGGAGCTGTTTTTT. The rearrangement joins TRBV27 to TRBJ2-2; 7 bases align to TRBD2. The length of the CDR3 is 19 residues. V dropped 1 base and J dropped 5; count of bases not matched to a gene: 16. Germline values: CDR1 MNHEY, CDR2 SMNVEV (reference sequence).

This clone was seen once. This sequence joins TRBV28 and TRBJ2-2, with D perhaps TRBD2 (6 bases). There are 15 residues in the CDR3. Germline CDR1 reads MDHEN; CDR2 reads SYDVKM. The V end was cut by 7 bases, the J end by 0 bases, with 12 bases between. The CDR3 sequence: CASTLAGTNTGELFF. As DNA, the CDR3 is TGTGCCAGCACTCTGGCGGGGACGAACACCGGGGAGCTGTTTTTT.

The gene calls are TRBV21-1 and TRBJ2-1; the table's D call of TRBD2 was not tested on the DNA. TRBV21-1 is reported as a pseudogene. The CDR3 is 16 amino acids. As DNA, the CDR3 is TGTGCCAGCATCCCAGCGAGGACTAGCGGACTCAATGAGCAGTTCTTC. The encoded protein is CASIPARTSGLNEQFF.

The chain couples TRBV7-8 to TRBJ2-1; the D gene could be TRBD1 or TRBD2 (5 bases each). The V end was cut by 5 bases, the J end by 4 bases, with 15 bases between. In germline, CDR1 is SGHVS, CDR2 FQNEAQ. The CDR3 contains 15 residues. This chain's CDR3 is CASSLVRGPYNEQFF. DNA of the CDR3: TGTGCCAGCAGCCTCGTGAGGGGACCGTACAATGAGCAGTTCTTC.